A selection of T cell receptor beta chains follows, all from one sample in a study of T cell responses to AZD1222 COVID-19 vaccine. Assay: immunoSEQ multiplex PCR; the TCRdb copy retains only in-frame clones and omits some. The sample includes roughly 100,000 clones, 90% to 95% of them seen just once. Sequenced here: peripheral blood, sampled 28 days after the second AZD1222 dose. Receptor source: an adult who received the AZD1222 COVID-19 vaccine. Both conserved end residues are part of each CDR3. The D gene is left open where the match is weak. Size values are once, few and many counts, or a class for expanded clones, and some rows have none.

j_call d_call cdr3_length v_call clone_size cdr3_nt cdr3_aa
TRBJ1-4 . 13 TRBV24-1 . TGTGCCACCAGTGATTTCCCAGGGGAAAAACTGTTTTTT CATSDFPGEKLFF
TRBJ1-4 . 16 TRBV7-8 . TGTGCCAGCAGCTTAGACCGCCCGGCAACTAATGAAAAACTGTTTTTT CASSLDRPATNEKLFF
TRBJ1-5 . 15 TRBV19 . TGTGCCAGTACCGATACGGGGGACGGCAATCAGCCCCAGCATTTT CASTDTGDGNQPQHF
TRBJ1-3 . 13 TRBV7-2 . TGTGCCAGCAGCTTAGCGCTTGAGGGGTCGAAATATTTT CASSLALEGSKYF
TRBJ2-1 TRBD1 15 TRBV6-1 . TGTGCCAGCAGTGACCAGGGGGCGTTCTACAATGAGCAGTTCTTC CASSDQGAFYNEQFF
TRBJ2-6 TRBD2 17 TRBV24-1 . TGTGCCACCAGTGACGGGGAGGGAACTCCTGGGGCCAACGTCCTGACTTTC CATSDGEGTPGANVLTF
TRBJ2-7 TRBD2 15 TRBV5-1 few TGCGCCAGCAGCTCGGGACTAGCGGGACCCTACGAGCAGTACTTC CASSSGLAGPYEQYF
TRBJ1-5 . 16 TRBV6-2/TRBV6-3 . TGTGCCAGCAGTCTGGGGACATTTCATAGCAATCAGCCCCAGCATTTT CASSLGTFHSNQPQHF
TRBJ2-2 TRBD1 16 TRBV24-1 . TGTGCCACCAGTGATGCTCGGACAGGGATCGGCGGGGAGCTGTTTTTT CATSDARTGIGGELFF
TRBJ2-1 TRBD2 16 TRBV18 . TGTGCCAGCTCACCGAAGCTAGCGGGGGGCTACAATGAGCAGTTCTTC CASSPKLAGGYNEQFF
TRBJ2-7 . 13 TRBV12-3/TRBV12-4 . TGTGCCAGCAGTTTAGCAAGGGGCTACGAGCAGTACTTC CASSLARGYEQYF
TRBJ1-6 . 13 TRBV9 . TGTGCCAGCAGAAGGGGCGCCAATTCACCCCTCCACTTT CASRRGANSPLHF
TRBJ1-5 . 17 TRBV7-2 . TGTGCCAGCAGCTTAGATGCAGGGGCGACCAGAAATCAGCCCCAGCATTTT CASSLDAGATRNQPQHF
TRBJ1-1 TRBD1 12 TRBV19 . TGTGCCAGTAGAAACAGGGGTACTGAAGCTTTCTTT CASRNRGTEAFF
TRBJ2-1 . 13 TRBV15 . TGTGCCACCAGCAGAGATTACCGGGAAGAGCAGTTCTTC CATSRDYREEQFF
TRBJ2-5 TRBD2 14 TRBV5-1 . TGCGCCAGCAGCTTGGTAGCGGGGGAAGAGACCCAGTACTTC CASSLVAGEETQYF
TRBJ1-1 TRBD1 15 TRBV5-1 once TGCGCCAGCAGCTTGGTGACAGGGGTGAACACTGAAGCTTTCTTT CASSLVTGVNTEAFF
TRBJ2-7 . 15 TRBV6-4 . TGTGCCAGCAGTGACCCTAGCTTAACCTCGCGCGAGCAGTACTTC CASSDPSLTSREQYF
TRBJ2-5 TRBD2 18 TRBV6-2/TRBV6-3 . TGTGCCAGCAGTTACCCCACCGGACTAGCGGGAGGGCGAGAGACCCAGTACTTC CASSYPTGLAGGRETQYF
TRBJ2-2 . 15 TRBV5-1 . TGCGCCAGCAGCTTGTTAGACGGGACCCTCGGGGAGCTGTTTTTT CASSLLDGTLGELFF
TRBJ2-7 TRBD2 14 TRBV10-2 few TGCGCCAGCAACCCGACTAGCGGGAGTTCTGAGCAGTACTTC CASNPTSGSSEQYF
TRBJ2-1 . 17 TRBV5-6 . TGTGCCAGCAGCTTGGCGGGGGGCCTTAGCTCCTACAATGAGCAGTTCTTC CASSLAGGLSSYNEQFF
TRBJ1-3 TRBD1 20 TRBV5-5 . TGTGCCAGCAGCTTCTGGGACAGGGGGCCCCGGGCCCTCTCTGGAAACACCATATATTTT CASSFWDRGPRALSGNTIYF
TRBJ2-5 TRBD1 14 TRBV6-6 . TGTGCCAGCAGTCTACAGGGGGCTGGAGAGACCCAGTACTTC CASSLQGAGETQYF
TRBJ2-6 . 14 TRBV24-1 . TGTGCCACCAGTGATGCGACTGGGGCCAACGTCCTGACTTTC CATSDATGANVLTF
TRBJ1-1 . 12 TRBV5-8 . TGTGCCAGCAGCTTGGCGCGGACTGAAGCTTTCTTT CASSLARTEAFF
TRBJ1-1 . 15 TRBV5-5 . TGTGCCAGCAGCTTGTTTTGGGGTAGGGACACTGAAGCTTTCTTT CASSLFWGRDTEAFF
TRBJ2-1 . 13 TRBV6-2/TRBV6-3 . TGTGCCAGCAGTAGCGAAGCCTACAATGAGCAGTTCTTC CASSSEAYNEQFF
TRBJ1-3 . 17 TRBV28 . TGTGCCAGCAGTTCCAGGTATACGAAAAGCTCTGGAAACACCATATATTTT CASSSRYTKSSGNTIYF
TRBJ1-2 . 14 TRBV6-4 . TGTGCCAGCAGCCCCGAACAGGGTCGATTTGGCTACACCTTC CASSPEQGRFGYTF
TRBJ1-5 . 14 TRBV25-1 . TGTGCCAGCAGTGGGTGGACAGAGAATCAGCCCCAGCATTTT CASSGWTENQPQHF
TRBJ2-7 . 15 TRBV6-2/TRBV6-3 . TGTGCCAGCAGTTACGCAGGGAGGAGTTCCTACGAGCAGTACTTC CASSYAGRSSYEQYF
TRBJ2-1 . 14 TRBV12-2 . TGTGCAAGTCGCTTGGGCCGGGTCTACAATGAGCAGTTCTTC CASRLGRVYNEQFF
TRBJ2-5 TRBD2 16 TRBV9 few TGTGCCAGCAGCGTAGTAGCGGGGGGTTTGCAAGAGACCCAGTACTTC CASSVVAGGLQETQYF
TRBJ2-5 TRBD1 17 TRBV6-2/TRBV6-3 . TGTGCCAGCAGTCCCTCTGGACAGGGAGGATTCCAAGAGACCCAGTACTTC CASSPSGQGGFQETQYF
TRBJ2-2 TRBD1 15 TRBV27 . TGTGCCAGCAGTCCCCGGGACAGTTACACCGGGGAGCTGTTTTTT CASSPRDSYTGELFF
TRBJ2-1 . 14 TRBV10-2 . TGCGCCAGCAGTGGCTTAAGGTCCTACAATGAGCAGTTCTTC CASSGLRSYNEQFF
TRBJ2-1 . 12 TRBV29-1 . TGCAGCGTTGCGTGGTCTTTGCATGAGCAGTTCTTC CSVAWSLHEQFF
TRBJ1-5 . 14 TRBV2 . TGTGCCAGCAGTGGGCAGGCCCTCAATCAGCCCCAGCATTTT CASSGQALNQPQHF
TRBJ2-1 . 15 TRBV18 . TGTGCCAGCTCACCACTAGGTTACTCCTACAATGAGCAGTTCTTC CASSPLGYSYNEQFF
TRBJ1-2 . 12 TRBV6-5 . TGTGCCAGCAGTTACGCCGGAGATGGCTACACCTTC CASSYAGDGYTF
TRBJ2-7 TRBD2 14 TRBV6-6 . TGTGCCAGCAGAGCGGGAGGGACGTCCTACGAGCAGTACTTC CASRAGGTSYEQYF
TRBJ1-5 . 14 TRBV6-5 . TGTGCCAGCAGACCCGACAGTTACAATCAGCCCCAGCATTTT CASRPDSYNQPQHF
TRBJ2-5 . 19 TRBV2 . TGTGCCAGCAAGGGGGGAGGGGCGAAGGGCCTCGCAACACAAGAGACCCAGTACTTC CASKGGGAKGLATQETQYF
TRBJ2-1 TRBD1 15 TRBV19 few TGTGCCAGTAAGGCCCACCAGGGGGAGTATGATGAGCAGTTCTTC CASKAHQGEYDEQFF
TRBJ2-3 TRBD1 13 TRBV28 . TGTGCCAGCGGAGAACAGGGGTCAGATACGCAGTATTTT CASGEQGSDTQYF
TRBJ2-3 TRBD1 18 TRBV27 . TGTGCCAGCAGGGACCGGGACAGGGGGCGGTTTGGCACAGATACGCAGTATTTT CASRDRDRGRFGTDTQYF
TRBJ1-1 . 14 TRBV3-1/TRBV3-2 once TGTGCCAGCAGCCAACAGGGTTCTAACACTGAAGCTTTCTTT CASSQQGSNTEAFF
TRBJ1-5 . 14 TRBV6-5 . TGTGCCAGCAGTTACTCGTCGGGGCGCGGGCCCCAGCATTTT CASSYSSGRGPQHF
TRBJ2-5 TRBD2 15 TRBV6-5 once TGTGCCAGCAGTTACATTAGCGGGTTCCAAGAGACCCAGTACTTC CASSYISGFQETQYF
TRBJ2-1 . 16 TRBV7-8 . TGTGCCAGCAGCTTATCGCTCAGAAGGTCCTACAATGAGCAGTTCTTC CASSLSLRRSYNEQFF
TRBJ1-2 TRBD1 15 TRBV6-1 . TGTGCCAGCAGTGAGTTCGGGCAGGGGGACTATGGCTACACCTTC CASSEFGQGDYGYTF
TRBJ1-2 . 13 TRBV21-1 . TGTGCCAGTTTCAGTCCTCGGGGCTATGGCTACACCTTC CASFSPRGYGYTF
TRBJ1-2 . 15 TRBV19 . TGTGCCAGTAGCTTCCGGCAAAGGGTCGGCTATGGCTACACCTTC CASSFRQRVGYGYTF
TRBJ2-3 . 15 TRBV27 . TGTGCCAGCAGTTTCAGGGGCCCAGGCACAGATACGCAGTATTTT CASSFRGPGTDTQYF
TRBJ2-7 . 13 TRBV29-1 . TGCAGCGTTGCCGGGGTTGAGGGGGGCGAGCAGTACTTC CSVAGVEGGEQYF
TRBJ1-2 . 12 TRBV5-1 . TGCGCCAGCAGCCTCCCGGAAGGTGGCTACACCTTC CASSLPEGGYTF
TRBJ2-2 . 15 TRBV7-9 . TGTGCCAGCAGCTTAGCCGGGGGAAACACCGGGGAGCTGTTTTTT CASSLAGGNTGELFF
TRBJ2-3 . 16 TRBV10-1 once TGCGCCAGCAGTGATTTGGAGGGGACGGGAGCAGATACGCAGTATTTT CASSDLEGTGADTQYF